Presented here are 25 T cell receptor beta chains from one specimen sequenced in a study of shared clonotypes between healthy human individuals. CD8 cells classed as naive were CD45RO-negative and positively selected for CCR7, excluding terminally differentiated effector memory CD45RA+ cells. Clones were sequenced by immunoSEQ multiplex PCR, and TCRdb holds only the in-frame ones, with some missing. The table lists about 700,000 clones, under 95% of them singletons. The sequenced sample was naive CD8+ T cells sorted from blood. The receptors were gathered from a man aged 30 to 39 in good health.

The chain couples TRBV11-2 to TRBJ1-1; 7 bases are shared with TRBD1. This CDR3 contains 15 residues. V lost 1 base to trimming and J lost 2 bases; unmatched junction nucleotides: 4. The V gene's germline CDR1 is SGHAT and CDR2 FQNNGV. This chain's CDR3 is CASSLVQGVNTEAFF. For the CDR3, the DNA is TGTGCCAGCAGCTTAGTTCAGGGGGTTAACACTGAAGCTTTCTTT.

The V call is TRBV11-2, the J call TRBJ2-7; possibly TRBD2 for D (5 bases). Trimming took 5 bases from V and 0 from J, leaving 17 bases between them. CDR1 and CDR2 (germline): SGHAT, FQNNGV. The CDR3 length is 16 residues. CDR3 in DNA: TGTGCCAGCAGCCCCTGGGAGATACAATACTCCTACGAGCAGTACTTC. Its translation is CASSPWEIQYSYEQYF. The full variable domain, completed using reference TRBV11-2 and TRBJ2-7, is EAGVAQSPRYKIIEKRQSVAFWCNPISGHATLYWYQQILGQGPKLLIQFQNNGVVDDSQLPKDRFSAERLKGVDSTLKIQPAKLEDSAVYLCASSPWEIQYSYEQYFGPGTRLTVT.

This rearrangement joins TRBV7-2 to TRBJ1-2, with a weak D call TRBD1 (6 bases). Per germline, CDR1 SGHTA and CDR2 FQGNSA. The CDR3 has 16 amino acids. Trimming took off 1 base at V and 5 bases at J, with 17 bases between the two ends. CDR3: CASSLGQVANKYGYTF. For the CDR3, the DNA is TGTGCCAGCAGCTTAGGACAGGTGGCAAACAAATATGGCTACACCTTC.

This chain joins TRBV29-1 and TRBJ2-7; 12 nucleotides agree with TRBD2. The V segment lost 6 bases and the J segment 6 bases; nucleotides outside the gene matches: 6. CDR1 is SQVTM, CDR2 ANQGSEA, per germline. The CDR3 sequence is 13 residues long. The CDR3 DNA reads TGCAGCGTCCGACTAGCGGGAGATGGCGAGCAGTACTTC. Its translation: CSVRLAGDGEQYF.

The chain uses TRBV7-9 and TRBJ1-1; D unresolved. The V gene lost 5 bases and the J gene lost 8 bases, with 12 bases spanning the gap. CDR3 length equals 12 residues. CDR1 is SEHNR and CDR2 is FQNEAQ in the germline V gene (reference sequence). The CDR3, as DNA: TGTGCCAGCAGCCCCCGGGAGCGAGAAGCTTTCTTT. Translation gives CASSPREREAFF.

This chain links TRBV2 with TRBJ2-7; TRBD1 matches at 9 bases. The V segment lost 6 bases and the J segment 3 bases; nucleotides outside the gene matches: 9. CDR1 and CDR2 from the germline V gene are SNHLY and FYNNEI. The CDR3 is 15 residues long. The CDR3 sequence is CASRYRDREFYEQYF. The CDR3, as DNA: TGTGCCAGCAGGTACCGGGACAGGGAATTCTACGAGCAGTACTTC.

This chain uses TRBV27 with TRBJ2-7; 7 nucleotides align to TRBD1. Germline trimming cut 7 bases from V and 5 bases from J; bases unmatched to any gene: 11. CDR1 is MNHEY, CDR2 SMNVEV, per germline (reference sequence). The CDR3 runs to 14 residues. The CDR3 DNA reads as TGTGCCAGCATTAACAGGGGAGATGGAGACGAGCAGTACTTC. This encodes CASINRGDGDEQYF.

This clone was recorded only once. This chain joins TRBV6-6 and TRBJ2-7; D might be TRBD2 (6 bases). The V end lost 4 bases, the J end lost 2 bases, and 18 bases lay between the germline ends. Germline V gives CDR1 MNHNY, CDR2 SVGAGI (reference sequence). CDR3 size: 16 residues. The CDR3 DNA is TGTGCCAGCAGTTCCCCGGGGCAGGGAGGAACCTACGAGCAGTACTTC. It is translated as CASSSPGQGGTYEQYF.

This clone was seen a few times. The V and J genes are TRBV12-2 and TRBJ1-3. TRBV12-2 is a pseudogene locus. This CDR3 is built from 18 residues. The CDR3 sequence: CASRLEHRDAEPGNTIYF. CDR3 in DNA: TGTGCAAGTCGCTTAGAGCACCGGGACGCCGAACCTGGAAACACCATATATTTT.

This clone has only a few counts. The CDR3 DNA reads as TGTGCCAGCAGTGAAATGGTCCCCGAGCAGTTCTTC. Protein sequence: CASSEMVPEQFF. The chain carries TRBV2 and TRBJ2-1; no clear D gene. The germline V and J ends were trimmed by 2 bases and 10 bases, with 9 bases remaining between them. From germline, CDR1 is SNHLY and CDR2 FYNNEI. This CDR3 region has 12 residues.

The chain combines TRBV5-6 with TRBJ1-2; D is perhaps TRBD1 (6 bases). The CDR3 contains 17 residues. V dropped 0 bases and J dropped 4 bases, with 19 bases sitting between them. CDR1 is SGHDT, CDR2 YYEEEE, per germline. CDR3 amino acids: CASSLGGGARRVYGYTF. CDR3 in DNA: TGTGCCAGCAGCTTGGGCGGGGGGGCCAGACGGGTCTATGGCTACACCTTC. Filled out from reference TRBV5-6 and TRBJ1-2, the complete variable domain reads DAGVTQSPTHLIKTRGQQVTLRCSPKSGHDTVSWYQQALGQGPQFIFQYYEEEERQRGNFPDRFSGHQFPNYSSELNVNALLLGDSALYLCASSLGGGARRVYGYTFGSGTRLTVV.

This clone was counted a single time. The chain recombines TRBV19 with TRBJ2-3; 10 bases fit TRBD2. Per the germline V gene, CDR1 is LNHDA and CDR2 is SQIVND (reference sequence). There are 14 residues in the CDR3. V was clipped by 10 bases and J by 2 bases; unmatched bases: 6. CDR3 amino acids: CATASGRFTDTQYF. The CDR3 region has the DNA TGTGCCACCGCTAGCGGGAGATTCACAGATACGCAGTATTTT.

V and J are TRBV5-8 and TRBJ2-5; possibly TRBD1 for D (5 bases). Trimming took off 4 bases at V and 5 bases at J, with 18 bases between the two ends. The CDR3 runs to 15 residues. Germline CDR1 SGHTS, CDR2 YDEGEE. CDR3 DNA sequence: TGTGCCAGCAGCCCCAGTGCAGGGATAGGCGAGACCCAGTACTTC. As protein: CASSPSAGIGETQYF.

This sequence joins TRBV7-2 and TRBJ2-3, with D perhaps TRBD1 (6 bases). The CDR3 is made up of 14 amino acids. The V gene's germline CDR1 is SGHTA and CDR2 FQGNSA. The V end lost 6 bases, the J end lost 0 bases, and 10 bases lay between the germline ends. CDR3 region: CASRTGQSTDTQYF. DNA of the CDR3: TGTGCCAGCAGAACGGGACAAAGCACAGATACGCAGTATTTT.

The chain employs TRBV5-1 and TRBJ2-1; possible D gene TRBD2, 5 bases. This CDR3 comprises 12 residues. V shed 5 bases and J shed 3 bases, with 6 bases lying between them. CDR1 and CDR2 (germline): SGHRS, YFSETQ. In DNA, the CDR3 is TGCGCCAGCAGTCGGGACTACAATGAGCAGTTCTTC. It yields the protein CASSRDYNEQFF.

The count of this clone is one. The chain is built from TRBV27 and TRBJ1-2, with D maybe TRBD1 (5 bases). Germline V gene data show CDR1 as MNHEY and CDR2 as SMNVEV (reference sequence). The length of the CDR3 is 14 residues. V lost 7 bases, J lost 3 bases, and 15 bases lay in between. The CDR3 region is CASMFVWGDYGYTF. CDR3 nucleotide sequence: TGTGCCAGCATGTTCGTTTGGGGGGACTATGGCTACACCTTC.

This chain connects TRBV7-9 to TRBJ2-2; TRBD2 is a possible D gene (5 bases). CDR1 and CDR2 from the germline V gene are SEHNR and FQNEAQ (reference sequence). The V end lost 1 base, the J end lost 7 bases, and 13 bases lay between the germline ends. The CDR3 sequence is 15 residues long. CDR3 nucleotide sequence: TGTGCCAGCAGCTTAGTCACCGGGGTCGTCGGGGAGCTGTTTTTT. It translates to CASSLVTGVVGELFF.

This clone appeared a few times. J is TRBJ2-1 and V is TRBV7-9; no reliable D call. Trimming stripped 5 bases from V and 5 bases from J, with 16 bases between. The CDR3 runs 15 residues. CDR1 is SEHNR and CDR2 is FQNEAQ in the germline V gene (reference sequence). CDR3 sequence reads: CASSHVNLADNEQFF. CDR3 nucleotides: TGTGCCAGCAGCCACGTAAATTTGGCCGACAATGAGCAGTTCTTC.

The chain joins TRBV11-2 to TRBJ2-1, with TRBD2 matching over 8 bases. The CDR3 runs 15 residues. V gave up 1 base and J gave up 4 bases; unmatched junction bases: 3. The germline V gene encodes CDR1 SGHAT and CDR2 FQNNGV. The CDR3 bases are TGTGCCAGCAGCTTAGTAGCGGGATTTTACAATGAGCAGTTCTTC. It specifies CASSLVAGFYNEQFF.

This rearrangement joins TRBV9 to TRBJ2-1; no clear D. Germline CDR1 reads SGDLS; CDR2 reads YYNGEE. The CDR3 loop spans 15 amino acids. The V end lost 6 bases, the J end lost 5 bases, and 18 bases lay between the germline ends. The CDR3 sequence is CASTPGGDLNNEQFF. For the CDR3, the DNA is TGTGCCAGCACCCCGGGCGGAGACCTAAACAATGAGCAGTTCTTC.

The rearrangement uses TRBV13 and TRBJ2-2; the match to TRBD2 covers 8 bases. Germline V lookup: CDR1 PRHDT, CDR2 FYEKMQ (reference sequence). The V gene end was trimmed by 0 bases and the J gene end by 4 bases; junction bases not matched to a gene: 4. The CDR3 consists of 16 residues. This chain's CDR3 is CASSLGLAGGTGELFF. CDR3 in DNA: TGTGCCAGCAGCTTAGGCCTCGCGGGAGGCACCGGGGAGCTGTTTTTT. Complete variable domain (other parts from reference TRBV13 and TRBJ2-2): AAGVIQSPRHLIKEKRETATLKCYPIPRHDTVYWYQQGPGQDPQFLISFYEKMQSDKGSIPDRFSAQQFSDYHSELNMSSLELGDSALYFCASSLGLAGGTGELFFGEGSRLTVL.

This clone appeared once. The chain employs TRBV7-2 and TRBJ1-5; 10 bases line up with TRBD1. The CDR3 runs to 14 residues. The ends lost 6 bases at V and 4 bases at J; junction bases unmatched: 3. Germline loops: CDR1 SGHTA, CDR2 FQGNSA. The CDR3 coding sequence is TGTGCCAGCAGTCGGGACAGGGGTAATCAGCCCCAGCATTTT. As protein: CASSRDRGNQPQHF.

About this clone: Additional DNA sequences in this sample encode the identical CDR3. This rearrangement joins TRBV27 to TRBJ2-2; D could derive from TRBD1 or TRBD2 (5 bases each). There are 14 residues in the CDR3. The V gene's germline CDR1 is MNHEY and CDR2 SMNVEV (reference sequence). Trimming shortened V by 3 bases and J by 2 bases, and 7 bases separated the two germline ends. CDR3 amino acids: CASSFGTNTGELFF. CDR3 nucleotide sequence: TGTGCCAGCAGTTTTGGGACCAACACCGGGGAGCTGTTTTTT.

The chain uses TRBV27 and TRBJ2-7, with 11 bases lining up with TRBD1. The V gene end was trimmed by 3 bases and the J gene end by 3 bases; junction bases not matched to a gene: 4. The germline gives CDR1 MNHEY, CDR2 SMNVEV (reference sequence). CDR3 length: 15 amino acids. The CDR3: CASSFGTGGDYEQYF. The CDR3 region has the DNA TGTGCCAGCAGTTTTGGGACAGGGGGTGACTACGAGCAGTACTTC.

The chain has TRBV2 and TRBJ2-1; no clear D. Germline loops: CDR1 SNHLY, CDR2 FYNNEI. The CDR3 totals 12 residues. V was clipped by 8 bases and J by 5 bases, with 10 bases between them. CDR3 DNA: TGTGCCAGCGTTAAAATAGACAATGAGCAGTTCTTC. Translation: CASVKIDNEQFF.